The entry that follows covers one T cell receptor beta chain sequence. The data stem from a study of blood T cell repertoires in COVID-19. On the study more broadly: Acute and convalescent COVID-19 samples came from the United States, Italy and Spain. The analysed material was cDNA or gDNA that came from T cells, B-cell-depleted T cells, or PBMCs.

TCRdb keeps only in-frame clones here, not all; method: immunoSEQ multiplex PCR. Here the sample spans about 180,000 clones, 88% being singletons. CDR1 and CDR2 (germline): DFQATT, SNEGSKA (reference sequence). V was clipped by 3 bases and J by 7 bases; unmatched bases: 6. The CDR3 is 12 residues long. Specimen: peripheral blood. The clonotype comes from a woman aged 25 to 39 with acute or convalescent COVID-19. The chain links TRBV20-1 to TRBJ2-7; 7 nucleotides match TRBD2. Here the CDR3 reads CSASRERGEQYF. Written as DNA, the CDR3 is TGCAGTGCTAGTCGGGAGCGGGGTGAGCAGTACTTC.